This TCR beta chain was retrieved from a study of regulatory T cells in long-lasting Graves disease. At least ten counts were recorded for this clonotype. What it binds is not known. Whole-study findings and limits: Among persistent patients, a larger number of public clonotypes were shared (roughly 2,900) than among newly diagnosed patients (about 970). Less diverse TCR repertoires were seen in persistent Graves' patients than in newly diagnosed ones.

CDR3 regions were amplified by Arm-PCR using iRepertoire HTBI primers to build TCR beta libraries. Using its own MiXCR run on the multiplex PCR reads, TCRdb lists one record per CDR3 protein. Counted here are 400,000 to 500,000 distinct CDR3 sequences, under 25% occurring once; the ten biggest clones make up roughly 7.7%. Time point specified: persistent/refractory GD, antithyroid drugs over 5 years with positive TRAb. Making the TCR library involved RNA that had been extracted from PBMCs. Under American Thyroid Association guidelines, Graves' disease was diagnosed. This TCR was sampled from a female donor with Graves disease. The material was peripheral blood mononuclear cells (PBMCs), obtained when the disease was refractory, from a patient treated with antithyroid drugs.

In DNA form, the CDR3 reads TGTGCCAGCAGAGCGGGACAGACTATAGAGCAGTACTTC. The encoded protein is CASRAGQTIEQYF. The rearrangement links TRBV12-3 or TRBV12-4 to TRBJ2-7; the D gene could be TRBD1 or TRBD2 (7 bases each). This CDR3 spans 13 amino acids. V lost 6 bases to trimming and J lost 7 bases, with 16 bases between them.